This T cell receptor (beta chain) was recovered during a study of tumor-infiltrating lymphocytes in localized non-small cell lung cancer. Overall study results and limits: TCRbeta sequencing showed higher T cell infiltration in tumors than uninvolved lung.

Sequencing used immunoSEQ multiplex PCR; TCRdb keeps in-frame clones, though not all of them. The sample records 8,000 to 10,000 clones, around 73% being singletons. In this sample, this clone turned up a few times. Its antigen is still unknown. The V end was cut by 3 bases, the J end by 5 bases, with 10 bases between. The germline CDR1 and CDR2 sequences are KGHSH and LQKENI. This CDR3 contains 13 residues. The chain combines TRBV18 with TRBJ2-5; no definite D call. The specimen sequenced was uninvolved lung tissue not adjacent to the tumor. The receptor's source is a human donor with non-small cell lung cancer. The CDR3 region has the DNA TGTGCCAGCTCACCCCCAGCCGCGGAGACCCAGTACTTC. It codes for CASSPPAAETQYF.